This T cell receptor beta chain derives from a study of shared clonotypes between healthy human individuals. Germline CDR1 and CDR2: LGHNA and YSLEER. The length of the CDR3 is 14 residues. The V end lost 0 bases, the J end lost 6 bases, and 12 bases lay between the germline ends. Assay: immunoSEQ multiplex PCR; the TCRdb copy retains only in-frame clones and omits some. The sample shows about 1 million clones, about three quarters of them seen only once. The source is a man aged 18 to 30 in good health. The source material was memory CD4+ T cells sorted from blood. Noted subset: CD45RA-negative fraction. The rearrangement joins TRBV4-3 to TRBJ2-7, with a tentative D call TRBD2 (7 bases). As DNA, the CDR3 is TGCGCCAGCAGCCAAGATCAGGGGAGGGGCGAGCAGTACTTC. It yields the protein CASSQDQGRGEQYF.